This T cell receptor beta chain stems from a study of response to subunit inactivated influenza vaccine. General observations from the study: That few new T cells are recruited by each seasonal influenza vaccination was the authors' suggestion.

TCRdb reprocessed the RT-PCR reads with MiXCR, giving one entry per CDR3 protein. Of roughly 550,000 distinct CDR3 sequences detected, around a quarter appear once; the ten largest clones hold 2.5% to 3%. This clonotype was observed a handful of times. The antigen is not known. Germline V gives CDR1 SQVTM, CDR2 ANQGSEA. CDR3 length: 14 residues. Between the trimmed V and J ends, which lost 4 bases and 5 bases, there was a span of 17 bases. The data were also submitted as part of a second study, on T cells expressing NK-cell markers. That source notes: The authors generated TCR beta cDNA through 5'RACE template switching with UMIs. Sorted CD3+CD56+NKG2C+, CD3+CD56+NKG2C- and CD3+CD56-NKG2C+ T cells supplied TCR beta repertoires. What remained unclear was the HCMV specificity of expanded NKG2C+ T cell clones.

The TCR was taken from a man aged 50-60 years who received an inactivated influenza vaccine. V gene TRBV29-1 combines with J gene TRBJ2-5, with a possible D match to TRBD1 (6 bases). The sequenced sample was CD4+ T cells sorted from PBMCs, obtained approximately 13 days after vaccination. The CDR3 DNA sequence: TGCAGCGTTGCCCGGACAGTACCACTGGAGACCCAGTACTTC. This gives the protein CSVARTVPLETQYF.